Described below is a single T cell receptor (beta chain) sequence and its context. This clone's antigen is unknown. No qualities accompany the bases; no much larger clone lies one base away. The collaborating institutions used their own protocols to collect whole blood in K2EDTA tubes. Collaborator samples were shipped for TCRbeta analysis as frozen whole blood, isolated PBMCs, or DNA extracted from either sample type. The record originates from a study of blood T cell repertoires in COVID-19 (dated by TCRdb to about 2020). Background for the entire study: Samples covering the acute and convalescent phases of COVID-19 were provided by collaborators in the United States, Italy and Spain. Subjects who had been exposed to COVID-19, were actively infected with it, or had recovered from it provided the deeply sampled blood TCRbeta repertoires that made up the dataset. The samples were drawn from two sources: the first 160 participants of the ongoing ImmuneRACE study, and over 950 subjects contributed by 6 global collaborators. Where available, HLA class I and class II types were taken from metadata supplied by the sample provider and were not determined by assay-based typing. The repertoires were released in a freely available public database meant as a resource for research on the immune response to SARS-CoV-2. The material from the prospective study consisted of cDNA or gDNA derived from T cells, B-cell-depleted T cells, or PBMCs. Sample metadata almost always included a de-identified subject ID, COVID-19 status, age in years and sex.

Trimmed from V: 0 bases; trimmed from J: 3 bases; junction bases lacking a gene match: 6. Reading from cysteine to phenylalanine, the CDR3 counts 16 amino acids. Of the read, only the CDR3 DNA is kept; its 48 bases are in frame from base 1. The germline V gene encodes CDR1 SGDLS and CDR2 YYNGEE. The immunoSEQ Assay, a bias-controlled multiplex PCR, was used to amplify TCRbeta CDR3 regions from genomic DNA. The original methods were these. The number of nucleated cells in each sample was estimated by amplification of reference gene primers within the assay. To quantify the absolute abundance of each unique TCRbeta CDR3 rearrangement, sequence reads were collapsed and filtered. Productive Simpson clonality was computed per sample as the square root of Simpson's diversity index over productive rearrangements. Sourced from immuneACCESS, this table was stored by TCRdb with only in-frame sequences that have V and J called. A share of the clones is absent; for the studies checked, an unresolved V gene accounts for under half, and the remainder has no known explanation. The V and J calls and clone size are taken from that table; D and trimming were inferred from the DNA. Counted in this sample were 120,000 or so clones; more than 60% of them appeared once. About 2.2% of the sample belongs to the ten largest clones.

Results the study describes overall, beyond this receptor: How much clinical and demographic metadata was included differed by source and by participant, and the metadata was provided uncurated.

The chain was built from TRBV9 and TRBJ2-5, with 9 bases in between that match TRBD2. The material sequenced was peripheral blood. The clonotype was recovered from a woman in her sixties or seventies with acute or convalescent COVID-19. The nucleotides read TGTGCCAGCAGCGTAGGGACTAGCGTAGGGAAAGAGACCCAGTACTTC. Its protein is CASSVGTSVGKETQYF.